This TCR beta chain was captured by sequencing in a study of OX40 agonist ivuxolimab in advanced cancers. The overall study: Each dose-escalation patient presented with hepatocellular carcinoma, melanoma, renal cell or head and neck cancer. Study results and limitations: Partial responders at 0.1-3.0 mg/kg showed near-lowest clonal expansion.

V gave up 2 bases and J gave up 3 bases, with 5 bases separating them. Germline assignment: CDR1 MNHNY and CDR2 SVGAGI (reference sequence). The CDR3 is made up of 13 amino acids. Assay: immunoSEQ multiplex PCR; the TCRdb copy retains only in-frame clones and omits some. The sample lists 35,000 to 45,000 clones, about 88% occurring once. Concerning this clone itself: As yet, its antigen is unknown.

The chain couples TRBV6-6 to TRBJ2-1; D is ambiguous. Sequenced here: CD4+ or CD8+ T cells sorted from blood, sampled in a trial of the OX40 agonist ivuxolimab. The TCR originated in an adult with an advanced solid tumor such as melanoma, head and neck, liver or kidney cancer. The CDR3 region is CASSYMGYNEQFF. CDR3 coding DNA: TGTGCCAGCAGTTACATGGGCTACAATGAGCAGTTCTTC.